A selection of T cell receptor beta chains follows, all from one sample in a study of blood T cell repertoires in COVID-19. The repertoire was sequenced with immunoSEQ multiplex PCR; TCRdb's copy has only in-frame clones and lacks some. The table has fewer than 300,000 clones, 75% to 90% seen once. Sequenced material: PBMCs or T cells enriched from blood (not recorded which). These receptors originate from a man in his forties or fifties who had recovered from COVID-19. CDR3s include the opening cysteine and the closing phenylalanine or tryptophan. A D gene is named only where the DNA matches it firmly. Only part of the rows carry a size: once, few, many, or a class if the clone is expanded.

V,size,length,D,J,CDR3,DNA
TRBV6-5,-,15,-,TRBJ2-1,CASTSSRTNYNEQFF,TGTGCCAGCACCTCATCCAGGACTAACTACAATGAGCAGTTCTTC
TRBV9,-,13,-,TRBJ1-4,CASSTGGNEKLFF,TGTGCCAGCAGCACCGGGGGAAATGAAAAACTGTTTTTT
TRBV4-2,-,16,TRBD2,TRBJ2-3,CASSQETSAWADTQYF,TGTGCCAGCAGCCAAGAGACTAGCGCGTGGGCAGATACGCAGTATTTT
TRBV29-1,-,15,TRBD2,TRBJ2-1,CSVENPSGAYNEQFF,TGCAGCGTTGAAAATCCTAGCGGTGCGTACAATGAGCAGTTCTTC
TRBV18,-,14,-,TRBJ2-1,CASFSGNSYNEQFF,TGTGCCAGCTTTAGCGGCAATTCCTACAATGAGCAGTTCTTC
TRBV7-2,-,15,-,TRBJ2-1,CASSLVGSTWDEQFF,TGTGCCAGCAGCTTAGTCGGGTCGACTTGGGATGAGCAGTTCTTC
TRBV7-2,-,18,TRBD1,TRBJ2-2,CASSLRFGAGGRTGELFF,TGTGCCAGCAGCTTAAGGTTTGGGGCAGGGGGCCGTACCGGGGAGCTGTTTTTT
TRBV19,-,14,-,TRBJ1-4,CASKEGLTNEKLFF,TGTGCCAGTAAGGAGGGGTTGACTAATGAAAAACTGTTTTTT
TRBV10-3,once,11,-,TRBJ2-7,CAISERDEQYF,TGTGCCATCAGTGAGAGAGACGAGCAGTACTTC
TRBV7-2,-,13,-,TRBJ1-2,CASSLVQDYGYTF,TGTGCCAGCAGCTTAGTTCAGGACTATGGCTACACCTTC
TRBV29-1,-,12,TRBD1,TRBJ1-3,CSVHRGSNTIYF,TGCAGCGTCCACAGGGGATCGAACACCATATATTTT
TRBV28,-,16,TRBD2,TRBJ2-7,CASSLLTRGSSYEQYF,TGTGCCAGCAGTTTATTAACACGCGGGAGTTCCTACGAGCAGTACTTC
TRBV5-1,-,17,TRBD1,TRBJ1-3,CASSLDRTGGSGNTIYF,TGCGCCAGCAGCTTGGATAGGACAGGGGGCTCTGGAAACACCATATATTTT
TRBV6-5,-,15,TRBD2,TRBJ2-7,CASRLAGESSYEQYF,TGTGCCAGCAGGCTAGCGGGGGAAAGCTCCTACGAGCAGTACTTC
TRBV6-4,-,14,TRBD1,TRBJ2-2,CASSFDRDTGELFF,TGTGCCAGCAGTTTCGACAGGGACACCGGGGAGCTGTTTTTT
TRBV4-2,-,14,-,TRBJ2-1,CASSQTSTVEEQFF,TGTGCCAGCAGCCAAACTAGCACCGTTGAGGAGCAGTTCTTC
TRBV13,-,15,-,TRBJ1-1,CASSLNGIGGTEAFF,TGTGCCAGCAGCCTAAACGGAATAGGAGGCACTGAAGCTTTCTTT
TRBV3-1/TRBV3-2,-,15,-,TRBJ2-4,CASSRSGGDKNIQYF,TGTGCCAGCAGCCGATCCGGGGGAGACAAAAACATTCAGTACTTC
TRBV7-9,-,13,-,TRBJ1-4,CASDPGDEEKLFF,TGTGCCAGCGATCCAGGCGATGAGGAAAAACTGTTTTTT
TRBV5-1,-,15,TRBD1,TRBJ2-5,CASSGRDRAQETQYF,TGCGCCAGCAGCGGAAGGGACAGGGCGCAAGAGACCCAGTACTTC